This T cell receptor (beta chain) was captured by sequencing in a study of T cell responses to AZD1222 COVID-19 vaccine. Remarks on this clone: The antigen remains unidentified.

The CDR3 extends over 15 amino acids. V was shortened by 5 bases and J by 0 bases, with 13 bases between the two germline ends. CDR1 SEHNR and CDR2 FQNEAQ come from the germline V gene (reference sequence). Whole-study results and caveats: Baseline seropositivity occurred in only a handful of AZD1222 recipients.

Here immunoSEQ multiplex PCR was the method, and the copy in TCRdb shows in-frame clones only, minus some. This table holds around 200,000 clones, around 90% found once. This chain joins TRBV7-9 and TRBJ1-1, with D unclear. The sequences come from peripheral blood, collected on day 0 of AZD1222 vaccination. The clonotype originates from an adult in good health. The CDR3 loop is CASSPLAGLNTEAFF. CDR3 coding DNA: TGTGCCAGCAGCCCGCTTGCGGGGTTGAACACTGAAGCTTTCTTT. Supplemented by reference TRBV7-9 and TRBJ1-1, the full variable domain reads DTGVSQNPRHKITKRGQNVTFRCDPISEHNRLYWYRQTLGQGPEFLTYFQNEAQLEKSRLLSDRFSAERPKGSFSTLEIQRTEQGDSAMYLCASSPLAGLNTEAFFGQGTRLTVV.